A selection of T cell receptor beta chains follows, all from one sample in a study of blood T cells in healthy people across ages. TCRdb ran MiXCR on the 5' RACE reads and lists one entry per CDR3 protein. The profile covers over a million distinct CDR3 sequences, with approximately 43% appearing a single time and 4% taken by the ten largest. Source material: blood. These receptors came from a woman between 18 and 30 years old in good health. Each CDR3 is given with its conserved first and last residue. Fields, in order: J gene, D gene, clone size, V gene, CDR3 protein, CDR3 DNA. The D gene is left open where the match is weak. Size values are once, few and many counts, or a class for expanded clones, and some rows have none.

>TRBJ2-3|TRBD2|.|TRBV20-1
CSAKLAGVTDTQYF
TGCAGTGCTAAACTAGCGGGGGTCACAGATACGCAGTATTTT
>TRBJ2-7|.|.|TRBV7-2
CASERILGDEQYF
TGTGCCAGCGAAAGGATCCTCGGGGACGAGCAGTACTTC
>TRBJ1-2|TRBD1|.|TRBV20-1
CSAFTGTGEFGYTF
TGCAGTGCTTTCACCGGGACAGGGGAATTCGGCTACACCTTC
>TRBJ2-3|TRBD2|many|TRBV12-3/TRBV12-4
CASSLAQGGRSTDTQYF
TGTGCCAGCAGTTTAGCGCAGGGCGGGAGGAGCACAGATACGCAGTATTTT
>TRBJ2-7|.|few|TRBV4-3
CASSQAFPRVSYEQYF
TGCGCCAGCAGCCAAGCCTTCCCACGGGTCTCCTACGAGCAGTACTTC
>TRBJ2-1|TRBD2|few|TRBV24-1
CATSDLAGTPLGEQFF
TGTGCCACCAGTGATTTAGCGGGAACCCCCTTGGGTGAGCAGTTCTTC
>TRBJ1-5|.|few|TRBV6-6
CASSPGRGSNQPQHF
TGTGCCAGCAGCCCCGGTCGGGGCTCCAATCAGCCCCAGCATTTT
>TRBJ2-3|TRBD1|.|TRBV20-1
CSARDGQGVRDTQYF
TGCAGTGCTAGAGACGGACAGGGAGTCCGAGATACGCAGTATTTT
>TRBJ1-5|.|.|TRBV28
CASSLLQDKQPQHF
TGTGCCAGCAGTTTACTACAGGATAAACAGCCCCAGCATTTT
>TRBJ2-3|TRBD2|.|TRBV7-2
CASSPRLAGASTDTQYF
TGTGCCAGCAGCCCGAGACTAGCGGGGGCTAGCACAGATACGCAGTATTTT
>TRBJ1-5|TRBD1|few|TRBV7-2
CASSLEGQAYSNQPQHF
TGTGCCAGCAGCTTAGAAGGACAGGCCTATAGCAATCAGCCCCAGCATTTT
>TRBJ2-7|TRBD2|.|TRBV3-1
CASSPEGSGSKNTYEQYF
TGTGCCAGCAGCCCCGAGGGAAGCGGGAGTAAGAACACGTACGAGCAGTACTTC
>TRBJ1-2|.|.|TRBV20-1
CSAPGTHGGSGYTF
TGCAGTGCCCCAGGGACCCACGGGGGGTCTGGCTACACCTTC
>TRBJ1-4|TRBD1|.|TRBV6-6
CASSYSGDRRLGKLFF
TGTGCCAGCAGTTACTCAGGGGACAGACGTTTAGGAAAACTGTTTTTT
>TRBJ2-4|.|.|TRBV27
CASSLPEEEKAKNIQYF
TGTGCCAGCAGTCTCCCAGAAGAGGAAAAAGCCAAAAACATTCAGTACTTC
>TRBJ2-2|.|.|TRBV15
CATSELAATGELFF
TGTGCCACCAGCGAACTAGCTGCTACCGGGGAGCTGTTTTTT
>TRBJ2-3|.|.|TRBV7-2
CASSRFLRTTISTDTQYF
TGTGCCAGCAGCCGGTTTTTGAGGACGACGATATCCACAGATACGCAGTATTTT
>TRBJ2-7|TRBD1|few|TRBV7-9
CASSLGRDSLYEQYF
TGTGCCAGCAGCTTAGGCCGGGACAGCCTCTACGAGCAGTACTTC
>TRBJ2-1|.|.|TRBV25-1
CASSEISETSYNEQFF
TGTGCCAGCAGTGAAATCTCAGAGACCTCCTACAATGAGCAGTTCTTC
>TRBJ2-1|TRBD2|.|TRBV6-5
CASSSPGTNRNEQFF
TGTGCCAGCAGTTCGCCTGGGACTAATCGGAATGAGCAGTTCTTC
>TRBJ1-1|.|few|TRBV15
CATSLDRRHTEAFF
TGTGCCACCAGCCTCGACAGGAGGCACACTGAAGCTTTCTTT
>TRBJ2-7|TRBD2|.|TRBV27
CASSPTSGFSYEQYF
TGTGCCAGCAGTCCGACTAGCGGGTTTTCCTACGAGCAGTACTTC
>TRBJ2-7|.|few|TRBV27
CASSYGPRAGEQYF
TGTGCCAGCAGTTACGGTCCCCGGGCAGGAGAGCAGTACTTC
>TRBJ1-2|TRBD1|few|TRBV20-1
CSASPGGTAYGYTF
TGCAGTGCTAGCCCCGGCGGGACAGCATATGGCTACACCTTC